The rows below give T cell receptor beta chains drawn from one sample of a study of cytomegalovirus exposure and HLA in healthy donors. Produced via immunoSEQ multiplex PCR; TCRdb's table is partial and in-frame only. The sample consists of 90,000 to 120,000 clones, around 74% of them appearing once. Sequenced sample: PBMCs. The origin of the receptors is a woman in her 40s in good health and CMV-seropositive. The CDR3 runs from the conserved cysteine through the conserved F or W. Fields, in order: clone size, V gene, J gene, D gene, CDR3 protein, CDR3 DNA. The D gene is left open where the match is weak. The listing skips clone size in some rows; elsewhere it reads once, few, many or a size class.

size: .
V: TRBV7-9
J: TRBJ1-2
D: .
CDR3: CASSLNREGGYTF
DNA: TGTGCCAGCAGCTTAAACAGGGAGGGTGGCTACACCTTC

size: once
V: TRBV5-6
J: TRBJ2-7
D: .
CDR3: CASSIQGRNEQYF
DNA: TGTGCCAGCAGCATACAGGGAAGGAACGAGCAGTACTTC

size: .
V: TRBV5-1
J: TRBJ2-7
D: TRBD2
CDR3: CASSLVGTNSYEQYF
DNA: TGCGCCAGCAGCTTGGTAGGGACTAATTCGTACGAGCAGTACTTC

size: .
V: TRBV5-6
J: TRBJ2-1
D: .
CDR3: CASSLDPTSNEQFF
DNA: TGTGCCAGCAGCTTGGATCCTACTTCTAATGAGCAGTTCTTC

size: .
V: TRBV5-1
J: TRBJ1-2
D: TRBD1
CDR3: CASSSFQGQESGYTF
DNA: TGCGCCAGCAGCTCATTCCAGGGACAGGAGTCTGGCTACACCTTC

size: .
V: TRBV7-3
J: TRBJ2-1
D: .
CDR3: CASSLSGEQFF
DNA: TGTGCCAGCAGCTTGAGCGGGGAGCAGTTCTTC

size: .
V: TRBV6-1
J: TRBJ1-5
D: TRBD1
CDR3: CASRTGGTGAQPQHF
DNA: TGTGCCAGCAGGACCGGGGGGACAGGGGCTCAGCCCCAGCATTTT

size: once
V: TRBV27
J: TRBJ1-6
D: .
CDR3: CASSLSREFNSPLHF
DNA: TGTGCCAGCAGTTTATCCAGGGAATTCAATTCACCCCTCCACTTT

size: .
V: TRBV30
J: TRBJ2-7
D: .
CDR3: CAWRRGAGVEQYF
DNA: TGTGCCTGGAGGCGAGGGGCAGGGGTCGAGCAGTACTTC

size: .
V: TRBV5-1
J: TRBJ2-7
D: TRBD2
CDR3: CASTTSSGYYEQYF
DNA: TGCGCCAGCACGACTTCTAGCGGATACTACGAGCAGTACTTC

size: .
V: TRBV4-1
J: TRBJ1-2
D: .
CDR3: CASSQDGLPNYGYTF
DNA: TGCGCCAGCAGCCAAGATGGACTCCCTAACTATGGCTACACCTTC

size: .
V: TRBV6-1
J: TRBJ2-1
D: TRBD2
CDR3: CASSEMGGGYNEQFF
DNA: TGTGCCAGCAGTGAAATGGGGGGGGGTTACAATGAGCAGTTCTTC

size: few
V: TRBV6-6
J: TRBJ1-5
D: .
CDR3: CASSYGGSNQPQHF
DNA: TGTGCCAGCAGTTATGGAGGTAGCAATCAGCCCCAGCATTTT

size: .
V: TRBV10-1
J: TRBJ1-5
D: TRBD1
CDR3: CASSVPDRTNCKPQHF
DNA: TGCGCCAGCAGTGTACCGGACAGGACTAATTGTAAGCCCCAGCATTTT

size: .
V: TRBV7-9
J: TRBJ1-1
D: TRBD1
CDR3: CASSLVTGVAEAFF
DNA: TGTGCCAGCAGCTTGGTGACAGGGGTGGCTGAAGCTTTCTTT

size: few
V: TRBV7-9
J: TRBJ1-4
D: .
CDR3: CASRRGGVNEKLFF
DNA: TGTGCCAGCAGAAGGGGGGGGGTTAATGAAAAACTGTTTTTT

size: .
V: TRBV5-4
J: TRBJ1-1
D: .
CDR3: CASSLGQGPTEAFF
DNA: TGTGCCAGCAGCTTGGGTCAGGGCCCCACTGAAGCTTTCTTT

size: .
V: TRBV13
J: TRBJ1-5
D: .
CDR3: CASSLQGSNQPQHF
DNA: TGTGCCAGCAGCTTGCAGGGGAGCAATCAGCCCCAGCATTTT

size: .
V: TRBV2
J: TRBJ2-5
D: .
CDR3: CASSEEAGAQETQYF
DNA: TGTGCCAGCAGTGAAGAGGCGGGGGCCCAGGAGACCCAGTACTTC

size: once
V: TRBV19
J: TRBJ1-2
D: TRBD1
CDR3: CASSIGDRGLNYGYTF
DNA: TGTGCCAGTAGTATTGGAGACAGGGGACTCAACTATGGCTACACCTTC

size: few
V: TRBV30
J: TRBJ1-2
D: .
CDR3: CAWSMGREAYGYTF
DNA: TGTGCCTGGAGTATGGGGCGGGAAGCTTATGGCTACACCTTC

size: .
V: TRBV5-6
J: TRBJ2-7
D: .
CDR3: CASSLLGTSSSYEQYF
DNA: TGTGCCAGCAGCTTGTTGGGGACTTCGAGCTCCTACGAGCAGTACTTC

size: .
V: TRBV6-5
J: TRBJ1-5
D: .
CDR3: CASRPDHRDQPQHF
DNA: TGTGCCAGCAGACCCGATCACAGGGACCAGCCCCAGCATTTT

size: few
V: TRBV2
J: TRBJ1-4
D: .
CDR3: CASIERTTNEKLFF
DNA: TGTGCCAGCATCGAGAGGACAACTAATGAAAAACTGTTTTTT

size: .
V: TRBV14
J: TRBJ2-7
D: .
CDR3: CASSLADPYEQYF
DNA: TGTGCCAGCAGCCTAGCGGACCCCTACGAGCAGTACTTC

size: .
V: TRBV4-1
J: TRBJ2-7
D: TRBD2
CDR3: CASSQGTTEHYEQYF
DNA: TGCGCCAGCAGCCAGGGGACTACGGAACATTACGAGCAGTACTTC

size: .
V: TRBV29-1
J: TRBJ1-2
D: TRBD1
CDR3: CSVGQGALGYGYTF
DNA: TGCAGCGTTGGACAGGGGGCGTTGGGCTATGGCTACACCTTC

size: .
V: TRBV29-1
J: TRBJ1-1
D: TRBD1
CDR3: CSVTTGGAGTEAFF
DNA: TGCAGCGTTACTACAGGGGGCGCGGGGACTGAAGCTTTCTTT

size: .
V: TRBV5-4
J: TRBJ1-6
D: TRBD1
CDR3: CASSQKRTGAPNSPLHF
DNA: TGTGCCAGCAGCCAAAAGAGGACAGGGGCACCAAATTCACCCCTCCACTTT

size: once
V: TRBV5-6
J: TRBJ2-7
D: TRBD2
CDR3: CASSLSGSTYEQYF
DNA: TGTGCCAGCAGCTTAAGCGGGAGCACCTACGAGCAGTACTTC

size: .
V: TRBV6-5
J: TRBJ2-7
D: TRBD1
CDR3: CASSHHRGSYEQYF
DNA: TGTGCCAGCAGCCACCACAGGGGGAGTTACGAGCAGTACTTC

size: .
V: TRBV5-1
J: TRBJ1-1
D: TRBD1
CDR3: CASSLEQGDTEAFF
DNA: TGCGCCAGCAGCTTGGAACAGGGGGACACTGAAGCTTTCTTT

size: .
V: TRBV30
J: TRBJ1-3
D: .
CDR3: CAWSVHSSGNTIYF
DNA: TGTGCCTGGAGTGTACACAGCTCTGGAAACACCATATATTTT

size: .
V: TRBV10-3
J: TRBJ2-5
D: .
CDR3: CAISKQGGETQYF
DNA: TGTGCCATCAGCAAACAGGGTGGAGAGACCCAGTACTTC

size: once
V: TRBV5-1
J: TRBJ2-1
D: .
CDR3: CASSLGLVGEQFF
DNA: TGCGCCAGCAGCTTGGGGCTAGTTGGAGAGCAGTTCTTC

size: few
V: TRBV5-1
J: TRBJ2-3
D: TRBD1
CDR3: CASSPQGARTDTQYF
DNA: TGCGCCAGCAGCCCCCAGGGGGCGAGGACAGATACGCAGTATTTT

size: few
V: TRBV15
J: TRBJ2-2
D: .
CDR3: CAFRDSNTGELFF
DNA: TGTGCCTTCCGGGACTCAAATACCGGGGAGCTGTTTTTT

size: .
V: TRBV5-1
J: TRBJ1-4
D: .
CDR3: CASSRDTTNEKLFF
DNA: TGCGCCAGCAGTCGGGACACAACTAATGAAAAACTGTTTTTT

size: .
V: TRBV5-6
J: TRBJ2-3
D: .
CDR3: CASAGLRLSDTQYF
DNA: TGTGCCAGCGCCGGACTTCGCCTATCCGATACGCAGTATTTT

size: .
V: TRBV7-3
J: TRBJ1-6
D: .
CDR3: CASSQTEGGNSPLHF
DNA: TGTGCCAGCAGCCAGACGGAAGGGGGTAATTCACCCCTCCACTTT

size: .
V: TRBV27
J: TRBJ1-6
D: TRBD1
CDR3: CASRDGTGGNSPLHF
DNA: TGTGCCAGCCGTGACGGCACAGGGGGTAATTCACCCCTCCACTTT

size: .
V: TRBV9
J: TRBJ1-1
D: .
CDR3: CASSVDRGKAFF
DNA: TGTGCCAGCAGCGTAGATCGGGGTAAAGCTTTCTTT

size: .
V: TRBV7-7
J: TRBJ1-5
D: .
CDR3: CASSLAEGAQSGNQPQHF
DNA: TGTGCTAGCAGCTTAGCGGAGGGAGCCCAGTCGGGCAATCAGCCCCAGCATTTT

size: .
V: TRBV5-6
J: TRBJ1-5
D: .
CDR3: CASSSGGNQPQHF
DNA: TGTGCCAGCAGCTCGGGTGGCAATCAGCCCCAGCATTTT

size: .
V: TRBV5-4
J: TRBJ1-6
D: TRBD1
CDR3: CASSFSGGGQGSPLHF
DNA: TGTGCCAGCAGCTTTTCAGGGGGCGGTCAAGGATCACCCCTCCACTTT

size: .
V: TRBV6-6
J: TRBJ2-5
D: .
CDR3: CASSYSGEGETQYF
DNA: TGTGCCAGCAGTTACTCAGGGGAAGGGGAGACCCAGTACTTC

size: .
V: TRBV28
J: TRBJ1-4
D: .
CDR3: CAGGERKNEKLFF
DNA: TGTGCCGGCGGGGAACGGAAAAATGAAAAACTGTTTTTT

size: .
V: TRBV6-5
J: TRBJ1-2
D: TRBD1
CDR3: CASSYLDRGREGYTF
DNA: TGTGCCAGCAGTTACCTTGACAGGGGGCGAGAGGGCTACACCTTC

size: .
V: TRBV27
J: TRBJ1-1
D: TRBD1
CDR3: CASSFRGAGTEAFF
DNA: TGTGCCAGCAGTTTCAGGGGGGCAGGCACTGAAGCTTTCTTT

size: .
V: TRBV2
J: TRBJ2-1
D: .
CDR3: CASSERGGNEQFF
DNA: TGTGCCAGCAGTGAAAGGGGAGGCAATGAGCAGTTCTTC

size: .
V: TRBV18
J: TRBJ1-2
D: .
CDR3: CASSPPTEGGYTF
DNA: TGTGCCAGCTCACCTCCCACAGAGGGAGGCTACACCTTC

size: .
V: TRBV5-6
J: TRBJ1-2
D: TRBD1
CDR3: CASSPRTGAYGYTF
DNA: TGTGCCAGCAGCCCACGGACAGGGGCCTATGGCTACACCTTC

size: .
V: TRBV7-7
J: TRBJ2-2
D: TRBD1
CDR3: CASSSGQSTGELFF
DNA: TGTGCTAGCAGCTCGGGACAGTCCACCGGGGAGCTGTTTTTT